This T cell receptor beta chain is drawn from a study of response to subunit inactivated influenza vaccine (dated by TCRdb to 2016 to 2018). Broadly, across the study: The study used deep quantitative T cell receptor repertoire profiling to track responses to a trivalent subunit inactivated influenza vaccine.

The library was produced with RT-PCR. Data came from an Illumina HiSeq 2500. TCRdb's own reprocessing of the public reads used fastp at Q25 and MiXCR and kept productive beta chains. Every CDR3 protein is listed once, alongside the most common genes and DNA of its rows. This sample gives a few hundred thousand distinct CDR3 sequences in total; just over 20% of them show up just once. The ten largest clones add up to about 10% of the sample. CDR1 and CDR2 were assigned from the germline V gene as MNHNS and SASEGT. Clipping removes 8 bases from V and 6 bases from J, with 11 as the unmatched junction base count. Taken from cysteine to phenylalanine, the CDR3 has 14 residues. Only the CDR3 region is kept as DNA, spanning 42 bases read in frame from base 1. Concerning this clonotype: Its antigen is not yet known. The sample holds no much larger clone one base away, and base qualities are not on file.

Results and caveats for the whole study, not just this receptor: It was suggested by the authors that each seasonal influenza vaccination may recruit only a limited number of new T cells.

The clonotype was recovered from a man between 50 and 70 years old who received an inactivated influenza vaccine. Donor details come from another sample of the same person, matched by shared clones. The input for sequencing was PBMCs from blood, taken roughly 20 months after vaccination. The chain is made from TRBV6-1 and TRBJ2-7, and 9 junction bases match TRBD2. For the CDR3, the sequence is CASYRAGGFAEQYF. The DNA sequence is given as TGTGCCAGCTACCGAGCGGGAGGATTTGCCGAGCAGTACTTC.